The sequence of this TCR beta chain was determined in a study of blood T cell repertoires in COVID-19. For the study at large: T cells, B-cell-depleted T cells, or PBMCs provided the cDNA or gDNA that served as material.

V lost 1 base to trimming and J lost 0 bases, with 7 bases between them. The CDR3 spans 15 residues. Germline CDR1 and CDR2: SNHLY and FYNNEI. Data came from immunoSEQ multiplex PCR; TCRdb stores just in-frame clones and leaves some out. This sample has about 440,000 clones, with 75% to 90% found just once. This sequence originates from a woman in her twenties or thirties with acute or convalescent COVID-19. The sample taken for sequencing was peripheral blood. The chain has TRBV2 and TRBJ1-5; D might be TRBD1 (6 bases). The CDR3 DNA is TGTGCCAGCAGTGAAGAGGGGGATAGCAATCAGCCCCAGCATTTT. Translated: CASSEEGDSNQPQHF.